The next 7 T cell receptor beta chains were all read from a single sample in a study of blood T cell repertoires in COVID-19. Repertoires were generated with immunoSEQ multiplex PCR, while TCRdb's copy carries only in-frame clones and drops some. The sample has 250,000 or so clones; approximately 83% are singletons. Input material: peripheral blood. Receptors were obtained from a man at least 80 years old with acute or convalescent COVID-19.

The chain has TRBV7-2 and TRBJ2-1, with 8 bases aligning to TRBD2. CDR3 length: 15 amino acids. V shed 0 bases and J 6 bases; nucleotides not matched to a gene: 4. The germline gives CDR1 SGHTA, CDR2 FQGNSA. The CDR3 bases are TGTGCCAGCAGCTTAGCTAGCGGGACTCCCAATGAGCAGTTCTTC. Translated, it gives CASSLASGTPNEQFF.

The chain recombines TRBV3-1 (or the pseudogene TRBV3-2) with TRBJ2-3, with 10 bases matching TRBD2. Germline V gene lookup returns CDR1 LGHDT and CDR2 YNNKEL (reference sequence). The CDR3 runs 15 residues. Trimming took 6 bases from V and 6 from J; bases not matched to a gene: 9. The CDR3 bases are TGTGCCAGCAGATTCAGCGGGGGGGGCAAGGATACGCAGTATTTT. It yields the protein CASRFSGGGKDTQYF.

V usage is TRBV5-1 and J usage is TRBJ2-1; 8 positions match TRBD1. The CDR3 length is 12 residues. Germline CDR1 and CDR2: SGHRS and YFSETQ. The J segment lost 16 bases and the V segment lost 4 bases, leaving 10 bases of the junction unmatched. DNA of the CDR3: TGCGCCAGCAGCAAACGACAGGGGCCTTCTTTCTTC. As protein: CASSKRQGPSFF.

The chain is built from TRBV6-2 or TRBV6-3 and TRBJ1-2, with 9 nucleotides matching TRBD1. Trimming at V came to 0 bases and at J to 8 bases, leaving 7 bases not matched to a gene. Germline V gene sequence: CDR1 MNHEY, CDR2 SVGEGT. The CDR3 length is 15 residues. In nucleotides, the CDR3 is TGTGCCAGCAGTTACTCGGACAGGGGCGGGAGCGGCTACACCTTC. This sequence encodes CASSYSDRGGSGYTF.

The CDR3: CASSNHFRVGIYNEQFF. In nucleotides, the CDR3 is TGTGCCAGCAGCAATCACTTCCGGGTCGGAATCTACAATGAGCAGTTCTTC. This chain links TRBV9 with TRBJ2-1; D is ambiguous. This CDR3 is built from 17 residues. V dropped 4 bases and J dropped 3 bases, with 20 bases sitting between them. CDR1 is SGDLS, CDR2 YYNGEE, per germline.

The CDR3 DNA sequence: TGTGCCAGCAGTTACCGGCTCGGGACAAGTGGCTACACCTTC. As protein: CASSYRLGTSGYTF. This sequence joins TRBV6-5 and TRBJ1-2; possible D gene TRBD1, 6 bases. The V gene's germline CDR1 is MNHEY and CDR2 SVGAGI. The CDR3 covers 14 residues. Between the trimmed V and J ends, which lost 2 bases and 7 bases, there was a span of 14 bases.

The rearrangement links TRBV30 to TRBJ2-5; weak D call: TRBD2 (6 bases). CDR1 and CDR2 from the germline V gene are GTSNPN and SVGIG (reference sequence). V gave up 2 bases and J gave up 1 base, with 14 bases separating them. The CDR3 covers 15 residues. CDR3: CAWSLRGSGQETQYF. The CDR3 coding sequence is TGTGCCTGGAGTCTCCGGGGTAGCGGCCAAGAGACCCAGTACTTC.